What follows are 4 T cell receptor beta chains derived from one specimen sequenced in a study of response to subunit inactivated influenza vaccine. TCRdb reanalysed the RT-PCR reads using MiXCR and keeps one entry per CDR3 protein. The table has about 540,000 distinct CDR3 sequences, approximately 22% seen once. The sample was also reused in another study, on T cells expressing NK-cell markers. In that study: Libraries used 5'RACE template switching adding universal primer site and UMIs.

Material: CD4+ T cells sorted from PBMCs, obtained roughly 12 days after vaccination. These receptors were taken from a man aged 50-59 years who received an inactivated influenza vaccine.

The chain carries TRBV28 and TRBJ1-1, with D possibly matching TRBD1 (5 bases). Germline CDR1 and CDR2: MDHEN and SYDVKM. Trimming pared 4 bases from V and 4 bases from J, leaving 13 bases between. There are 14 residues in the CDR3. CDR3 DNA: TGTGCCAGCAGTTCGATAACAGGAGGCACTGAAGCTTTCTTT. Its translation is CASSSITGGTEAFF.

V and J are TRBV29-1 and TRBJ1-1, with a weak D call TRBD1 (5 bases). The germline V gene encodes CDR1 SQVTM and CDR2 ANQGSEA. V was shortened by 4 bases and J by 4 bases, with 19 bases between the two germline ends. The CDR3 has 15 amino acids. The CDR3 spells CSVVPSRTTITEAFF. As DNA, the CDR3 is TGCAGCGTTGTTCCTTCCAGGACAACGATCACTGAAGCTTTCTTT.

The CDR3 DNA reads as TGTGCCAGCAGCTGGACAGGGGGCCGTCAGCCCCAGCATTTT. Its protein product is CASSWTGGRQPQHF. The rearrangement joins TRBV2 to TRBJ1-5; TRBD1 matches 11 bases. The germline V gene encodes CDR1 SNHLY and CDR2 FYNNEI. After removal of 6 bases from V and 6 bases from J, the junction contained 4 bases not matched to a gene. The CDR3 totals 14 residues. Full variable domain (remainder filled in from reference TRBV2 and TRBJ1-5): EPEVTQTPSHQVTQMGQEVILRCVPISNHLYFYWYRQILGQKVEFLVSFYNNEISEKSEIFDDQFSVERPDGSNFTLKIRSTKLEDSAMYFCASSWTGGRQPQHFGDGTRLSIL.

The chain links TRBV5-4 to TRBJ1-4; D might be TRBD1 (6 bases). This CDR3 has 15 amino acids. V was cut by 4 bases and J by 5 bases, with 15 bases left in between. Germline V lookup: CDR1 SGHNT, CDR2 YYREEE (reference sequence). This CDR3 reads CASSSAQGLNEKLFF. The CDR3 DNA is TGTGCCAGCAGCAGTGCACAGGGATTAAATGAAAAACTGTTTTTT.